A single sample is the source of the 17 T cell receptor beta chains below, sequenced in a study of blood T cell repertoires in COVID-19. TCRdb keeps only in-frame clones here, not all; method: immunoSEQ multiplex PCR. The table includes approximately 110,000 clones, approximately 81% detected once. The material sequenced was peripheral blood. The receptors were gathered from a human donor in a cohort sampled during active COVID-19.

The CDR3 sequence: CASSDGTRETQYF. The DNA for the CDR3 is TGTGCCAGCAGTGATGGGACACGGGAGACCCAGTACTTC. The J gene is TRBJ2-5, the V gene TRBV2, with D possibly being TRBD1 (6 bases). Germline V gives CDR1 SNHLY, CDR2 FYNNEI. The V end lost 3 bases, the J end lost 5 bases, and 10 bases lay between the germline ends. This CDR3 contains 13 residues.

For the CDR3, the DNA is TGTGCCTGGACGTACAGCTTACTCACAGATACGCAGTATTTT. It yields the protein CAWTYSLLTDTQYF. V gene TRBV30 combines with J gene TRBJ2-3; D unclear. CDR3 length: 14 residues. Trimming stripped 4 bases from V and 2 bases from J, with 13 bases between. Germline lookup yields CDR1 GTSNPN and CDR2 SVGIG (reference sequence).

The CDR3, as DNA: TGTGCCAGCAGCCAAGTGTTGTCTAGCGGGTACCAAGAGACCCAGTACTTC. Its translation is CASSQVLSSGYQETQYF. The chain links TRBV3-1 (or the pseudogene TRBV3-2) to TRBJ2-5, with 8 bases matching TRBD2. CDR3 size: 17 residues. J lost 0 bases, V lost 1 base, and 7 bases had no gene match. Germline V gene sequence: CDR1 LGHDT, CDR2 YNNKEL (reference sequence).

The sample holds a few counts of this clone. The V call is TRBV24-1, the J call TRBJ1-2; D ambiguous. V was pared by 4 bases and J by 6 bases, with 14 bases between. The CDR3 contains 14 residues. The germline V gene encodes CDR1 KGHDR and CDR2 SFDVKD. The DNA of the CDR3 is TGTGCCACCAGTGACTCCACCCGGGTGGATGGCTACACCTTC. It translates to CATSDSTRVDGYTF.

The J gene is TRBJ2-7, the V gene TRBV6-4, with 7 bases matching TRBD1. Germline values: CDR1 MRHNA, CDR2 SNTAGT. J lost 4 bases, V lost 4 bases, and 10 bases had no gene match. This CDR3 is 15 amino acids long. CDR3 in DNA: TGTGCCAGCAGTGGCTCCGGGACAGAGAGATACGAGCAGTACTTC. Translated, it gives CASSGSGTERYEQYF.

This sequence joins TRBV6-4 and TRBJ2-3, with 8 bases fitting TRBD2. Germline V gene data show CDR1 as MRHNA and CDR2 as SNTAGT. Trimming at V came to 9 bases and at J to 5 bases, leaving 7 bases not matched to a gene. This CDR3 is 13 amino acids long. The chain's CDR3 is CARLTRGGDTQYF. In DNA form, the CDR3 reads TGTGCCAGGCTCACCCGGGGGGGAGATACGCAGTATTTT.

V and J are TRBV5-1 and TRBJ2-1; TRBD2 agrees at 8 bases. The junction had 7 bases not matched to a gene; V was cut back by 4 bases and J by 4 bases. The germline CDR1 and CDR2 sequences are SGHRS and YFSETQ. The CDR3 contains 15 residues. The CDR3 loop reads CASSHTSGSYNEQFF. DNA of the CDR3: TGCGCCAGCAGCCACACTAGCGGCTCTTACAATGAGCAGTTCTTC.

The rearrangement joins TRBV7-2 to TRBJ1-2, with D tentatively TRBD1 (6 bases). The CDR3 totals 18 residues. Looked up from germline, CDR1 is SGHTA and CDR2 is FQGNSA. Trimming took 1 base from V and 0 from J, leaving 18 bases between them. The CDR3 DNA is TGTGCCAGCAGCTTAGTTGGCCCCAGGACAGCACCTAACTATGGCTACACCTTC. Translating it yields CASSLVGPRTAPNYGYTF.

The chain combines TRBV28 with TRBJ1-5; 7 bases agree with TRBD1. The CDR3 contains 15 residues. The germline V gene has CDR1 MDHEN and CDR2 SYDVKM. J lost 3 bases, V lost 2 bases, and 4 bases had no gene match. CDR3 loop: CASSLQDRSNQPQHF. CDR3 coding DNA: TGTGCCAGCAGTTTACAGGACAGGTCCAATCAGCCCCAGCATTTT.

The rearrangement joins TRBV2 to TRBJ1-2, with a possible D match to TRBD1 (6 bases). This CDR3 has 15 amino acids. Germline CDR1 SNHLY, CDR2 FYNNEI. V was clipped by 2 bases and J by 8 bases, with 18 bases between them. The CDR3 DNA is TGTGCCAGCAGTGAAACGGGCGAAGGGGACAACGGCTACACCTTC. This translates into CASSETGEGDNGYTF.

This clone was counted once. J is TRBJ1-5 and V is TRBV11-2; D perhaps matches TRBD1 (5 bases). Between the trimmed V and J ends, which lost 1 base and 2 bases, there was a span of 9 bases. Germline V lookup: CDR1 SGHAT, CDR2 FQNNGV. The CDR3 length is 15 residues. As DNA, the CDR3 is TGTGCCAGCAGCTTAGGATTACAGGGCAATCAGCCCCAGCATTTT. Encoded protein: CASSLGLQGNQPQHF.

V usage is TRBV7-9 and J usage is TRBJ1-2, with 7 bases aligning to TRBD1. The germline CDR1 and CDR2 sequences are SEHNR and FQNEAQ (reference sequence). The CDR3 is 14 residues long. The V segment lost 1 base and the J segment 3 bases; nucleotides outside the gene matches: 2. CDR3 protein: CASSLVTGDYGYTF. The CDR3 bases are TGTGCCAGCAGCTTAGTAACAGGGGACTATGGCTACACCTTC.

The chain employs TRBV6-4 and TRBJ2-2; 12 bases are shared with TRBD1. V was clipped by 0 bases and J by 5 bases; unmatched bases: 10. The CDR3 consists of 19 residues. The germline CDR1 and CDR2 sequences are MRHNA and SNTAGT. CDR3 loop: CASSDSMGTGGRVTGELFF. CDR3 DNA sequence: TGTGCCAGCAGTGACTCGATGGGGACAGGGGGCCGTGTGACCGGGGAGCTGTTTTTT.

The DNA for the CDR3 is TGTGCCAGCTCCCGCGGGGATAGGCCTTCATCTGGAAACACCATATATTTT. This sequence encodes CASSRGDRPSSGNTIYF. V gene TRBV7-9 combines with J gene TRBJ1-3; D gene ambiguous. CDR1 SEHNR and CDR2 FQNEAQ come from the germline V gene (reference sequence). Trimming left V 8 bases short and J 1 base short, with 21 bases between. This CDR3 region has 17 residues.

Remarks on this clone: This CDR3 is missing its conserved last phenylalanine or tryptophan, likely due to a read error. It is unclear where the CDR3 begins or ends on the DNA, so no DNA is shown, and the CDR3 is as TCRdb lists it. The chain is built from TRBV2 and TRBJ1-6; TRBD1, the D gene given by the table, was not confirmed from the DNA. Both ends counted, the CDR3 spans 11 residues. Germline assignment: CDR1 SNHLY and CDR2 FYNNEI. Here the CDR3 reads CASSETQDLII.

This clone was observed once. The chain uses TRBV9 and TRBJ1-3; D unresolved. Germline V CDR1 and CDR2: SGDLS, YYNGEE. The ends were cut back, 0 bases at V and 2 bases at J, with 12 bases in the middle. This CDR3 is 16 amino acids long. Written as DNA, the CDR3 is TGTGCCAGCAGCGTAGCCCCCAGAGGGACTGGAAACACCATATATTTT. Residues: CASSVAPRGTGNTIYF.

The chain couples TRBV6-1 to TRBJ1-1; the D gene is possibly TRBD1 (5 bases). CDR1 is MNHNS, CDR2 SASEGT, per germline. The length of the CDR3 is 16 residues. V lost 1 base to trimming and J lost 11 bases, with 23 bases between them. CDR3: CASSEVSRGAPAGAFF. The CDR3 bases are TGTGCCAGCAGTGAAGTATCCCGTGGGGCTCCCGCCGGGGCTTTCTTT.